A single sample is the source of the 23 T cell receptor beta chains below, sequenced in a study of radiotherapy plus CTLA-4 blockade in lung cancer (dated by TCRdb to 2016 to 2018). The library was prepared using the immunoSEQ multiplex PCR assay. In TCRdb, the immuneACCESS table is reduced to in-frame sequences with V and J assigned. These tables do not hold every clone; where another copy was compared, an unresolved V gene accounts for under half, and the others remain unexplained. Here the sample has about 120,000 clones; 70% to 90% occur a single time. Roughly 7% of the sample goes to the ten largest clones. The specimen was peripheral blood, collected from a patient treated with radiotherapy plus ipilimumab. Receptors originate from a human donor with non-small cell lung cancer that progressed on radiotherapy plus ipilimumab.

The chain carries TRBV15 and TRBJ2-5; possible D gene TRBD1, 5 bases. The CDR3 covers 15 residues. Deletions cut 0 bases from V and 4 bases from J, with 12 bases between. Germline assignment: CDR1 LNHNV and CDR2 YYDKDF (reference sequence). CDR3 region: CATSRDRQPGETQYF. CDR3 DNA: TGTGCCACCAGCAGAGATAGACAGCCCGGAGAGACCCAGTACTTC.

The rearrangement uses TRBV14 and TRBJ2-2; D perhaps matches TRBD2 (5 bases). Germline CDR1 and CDR2: SGHDN and FVKESK. V was shortened by 0 bases and J by 7 bases, with 15 bases between the two germline ends. CDR3 length equals 16 residues. CDR3 in DNA: TGTGCCAGCAGCCAAGAGATGTCGGGGTTAGGCGGGGAGCTGTTTTTT. Translating gives CASSQEMSGLGGELFF.

The chain combines TRBV2 with TRBJ1-5; the match to TRBD1 covers 10 bases. V lost 4 bases, J lost 7 bases, and 4 bases stayed unmatched. Germline V gene data show CDR1 as SNHLY and CDR2 as FYNNEI. CDR3 length: 14 amino acids. The chain's CDR3 is CASSGQGAEQPQHF. The DNA of the CDR3 is TGTGCCAGCAGTGGACAGGGGGCTGAGCAGCCCCAGCATTTT.

The chain carries TRBV5-1 and TRBJ1-5, with D unresolved. The length of the CDR3 is 16 residues. The V gene's germline CDR1 is SGHRS and CDR2 YFSETQ. V lost 0 bases, J lost 4 bases, and 14 bases lay in between. CDR3 DNA sequence: TGCGCCAGCAGCTTGGGGGGTGACTACCCGAATCAGCCCCAGCATTTT. It encodes CASSLGGDYPNQPQHF.

The chain joins TRBV19 to TRBJ1-1; unclear D gene. V was pared by 5 bases and J by 0 bases, with 10 bases between. CDR3 length: 14 residues. CDR1 LNHDA and CDR2 SQIVND come from the germline V gene (reference sequence). CDR3 in amino acids: CASSGRTVNTEAFF. As DNA, the CDR3 is TGTGCCAGTAGTGGGAGGACGGTGAACACTGAAGCTTTCTTT.

The J gene is TRBJ2-2, the V gene TRBV5-1, with 8 bases identical to TRBD1. With 0 bases clipped from V and 7 bases from J, the junction kept 8 bases outside the gene matches. The CDR3 has 16 amino acids. Germline values: CDR1 SGHRS, CDR2 YFSETQ. In DNA form, the CDR3 reads TGCGCCAGCAGCTTGGGTCAGGGGGCGAGGTTCGGGGAGCTGTTTTTT. It codes for CASSLGQGARFGELFF. Variable domain in full (rest from reference TRBV5-1 and TRBJ2-2): KAGVTQTPRYLIKTRGQQVTLSCSPISGHRSVSWYQQTPGQGLQFLFEYFSETQRNKGNFPGRFSGRQFSNSRSEMNVSTLELGDSALYLCASSLGQGARFGELFFGEGSRLTVL.

The rearrangement joins TRBV5-6 to TRBJ1-1, with a possible D match to TRBD1 (5 bases). The V gene's germline CDR1 is SGHDT and CDR2 YYEEEE. V lost 3 bases, J lost 7 bases, and 19 bases lay in between. The CDR3 covers 15 residues. The CDR3 region has the DNA TGTGCCAGCAGCTGGGGGGGACTGGCCTCAGGTGAAGCTTTCTTT. Translation: CASSWGGLASGEAFF.

V and J are TRBV6-5 and TRBJ2-7; D may be TRBD2 (5 bases). V was clipped by 4 bases and J by 4 bases, with 20 bases between them. This CDR3 has 16 residues. From germline, CDR1 is MNHEY and CDR2 SVGAGI. The CDR3 coding sequence is TGTGCCAGCAGTTCCGTAGTTTTTGGGAGTAGGTACGAGCAGTACTTC. Protein sequence: CASSSVVFGSRYEQYF.

This chain uses TRBV25-1 with TRBJ1-2; tentatively, D is TRBD1 (6 bases). V dropped 1 base and J dropped 2 bases, with 11 bases sitting between them. Germline CDR1 reads MGHDK; CDR2 reads SYGVNS. The CDR3 has 15 residues. The CDR3 DNA reads TGTGCCAGCAGTGAATCTGGGAGGGGGAACTATGGCTACACCTTC. Protein sequence: CASSESGRGNYGYTF.

The chain has TRBV5-1 and TRBJ2-2, with D hard to call. Germline lookup yields CDR1 SGHRS and CDR2 YFSETQ. The ends were cut back, 3 bases at V and 3 bases at J, with 15 bases in the middle. The CDR3 contains 16 residues. The CDR3 region has the DNA TGCGCCAGCAGCTCTCAGCGTTCTTCGGACACCGGGGAGCTGTTTTTT. This codes for CASSSQRSSDTGELFF.

The chain uses TRBV19 and TRBJ1-1; possible D gene TRBD1, 5 bases. In germline, CDR1 is LNHDA, CDR2 SQIVND (reference sequence). The CDR3 is 14 residues long. Trimming removed 7 bases at V and 2 bases at J, with 14 bases between. The DNA of the CDR3 is TGTGCCAGTAAGACGGGACGGGCTAACACTGAAGCTTTCTTT. This sequence encodes CASKTGRANTEAFF.

J is TRBJ2-5 and V is TRBV5-6; D is unclear. The germline V and J ends were trimmed by 1 base and 2 bases, with 12 bases remaining between them. There are 15 residues in the CDR3. CDR1 SGHDT and CDR2 YYEEEE come from the germline V gene. CDR3 bases: TGTGCCAGCAGCTTGTTAAATTTCGGGCAAGAGACCCAGTACTTC. Protein sequence: CASSLLNFGQETQYF.

This clone was counted a single time. V and J are TRBV2 and TRBJ1-1; D gene ambiguous. The ends were cut back, 3 bases at V and 5 bases at J, with 7 bases in the middle. Germline values: CDR1 SNHLY, CDR2 FYNNEI. This CDR3 is built from 12 residues. The CDR3 coding sequence is TGTGCCAGCAGTGAGGACTTAACTGAAGCTTTCTTT. As protein: CASSEDLTEAFF. The full variable domain, completed using reference TRBV2 and TRBJ1-1, is EPEVTQTPSHQVTQMGQEVILRCVPISNHLYFYWYRQILGQKVEFLVSFYNNEISEKSEIFDDQFSVERPDGSNFTLKIRSTKLEDSAMYFCASSEDLTEAFFGQGTRLTVV.

This clone was observed a single time. Other DNA sequences in this sample translate to the same CDR3. This chain uses TRBV2 with TRBJ2-1; D unclear. The germline CDR1 and CDR2 sequences are SNHLY and FYNNEI. V dropped 6 bases and J dropped 4 bases, with 4 bases sitting between them. The CDR3 consists of 11 residues. The CDR3 here is CASSGYNEQFF. CDR3 in DNA: TGTGCCAGCAGCGGTTACAATGAGCAGTTCTTC.

This chain connects TRBV5-1 to TRBJ2-2; tentatively, D is TRBD1 (6 bases). CDR3 length equals 15 residues. Germline V CDR1 and CDR2: SGHRS, YFSETQ. Between the trimmed V and J ends, which lost 1 base and 3 bases, there was a span of 10 bases. CDR3 in amino acids: CASSLQDSHTGELFF. The CDR3 nucleotides read TGCGCCAGCAGCTTGCAGGACAGTCACACCGGGGAGCTGTTTTTT.

This chain joins TRBV18 and TRBJ2-6; D ambiguous. The ends were cut back, 5 bases at V and 1 base at J, with 12 bases in the middle. The CDR3 consists of 16 residues. Germline V gene lookup returns CDR1 KGHSH and CDR2 LQKENI. The CDR3 nucleotides are TGTGCCAGCTCAGTTTCAGCCTCATCTGGGGCCAACGTCCTGACTTTC. It specifies CASSVSASSGANVLTF.

The chain couples TRBV27 to TRBJ2-1; TRBD2 matches 10 bases. Germline V gene lookup returns CDR1 MNHEY and CDR2 SMNVEV (reference sequence). The V segment lost 4 bases and the J segment 4 bases; nucleotides outside the gene matches: 4. The CDR3 is made up of 15 amino acids. The DNA for the CDR3 is TGTGCCAGCAGTTCACTAGCGGGGATTTACAATGAGCAGTTCTTC. It specifies CASSSLAGIYNEQFF.

The J gene is TRBJ1-2, the V gene TRBV19; 7 nucleotides agree with TRBD1. Germline V gene data show CDR1 as LNHDA and CDR2 as SQIVND (reference sequence). V trimming: 4 bases; J trimming: 2 bases; junction bases outside the gene matches: 7. The CDR3 extends over 15 amino acids. CDR3 loop: CASSTPGTVNYGYTF. DNA of the CDR3: TGTGCCAGTAGTACACCCGGGACAGTCAACTATGGCTACACCTTC. The full variable domain, in which reference TRBV19 and TRBJ1-2 provide the parts outside the CDR3, is DGGITQSPKYLFRKEGQNVTLSCEQNLNHDAMYWYRQDPGQGLRLIYYSQIVNDFQKGDIAEGYSVSREKKESFPLTVTSAQKNPTAFYLCASSTPGTVNYGYTFGSGTRLTVV.

The genes are TRBV9 and TRBJ2-7; D call uncertain. The CDR3 consists of 13 residues. Germline loops: CDR1 SGDLS, CDR2 YYNGEE. V was shortened by 2 bases and J by 3 bases, with 9 bases between the two germline ends. The CDR3 loop is CASSVGPNYEQYF. The CDR3 coding sequence is TGTGCCAGCAGCGTTGGACCAAACTACGAGCAGTACTTC.

V usage is TRBV5-4 and J usage is TRBJ2-1, with TRBD1 identical over 8 bases. The germline gives CDR1 SGHNT, CDR2 YYREEE (reference sequence). The V and J ends lost 6 bases and 6 bases, in that order; junction bases with no gene match: 11. CDR3 length: 15 residues. CDR3 region: CASTPQGASGNEQFF. The CDR3 coding sequence is TGTGCCAGCACCCCCCAGGGGGCCTCGGGCAATGAGCAGTTCTTC.

The rearrangement links TRBV2 to TRBJ2-2, with a weak D call TRBD2 (6 bases). Deletions cut 6 bases from V and 7 bases from J, with 15 bases between. This CDR3 is 14 amino acids long. Germline V gene data show CDR1 as SNHLY and CDR2 as FYNNEI. The DNA of the CDR3 is TGTGCCAGCAGGGGATTTGGGGGGATCGGGGAGCTGTTTTTT. It specifies CASRGFGGIGELFF.

The chain is built from TRBV12-5 and TRBJ2-2; D possibly corresponds to TRBD1 (5 bases). Trimming took 1 base from V and 6 from J, leaving 12 bases between them. The CDR3 runs to 15 residues. CDR1 LGHNT and CDR2 FRNRAP come from the germline V gene. Written as DNA, the CDR3 is TGTGCTAGTGGTTTGGCCAACATAGGGGCCGGGGAGCTGTTTTTT. Translating it yields CASGLANIGAGELFF.

About this clone itself: Additional DNA sequences in this sample encode the identical CDR3. The CDR3 loop is CASSLNTGELFF. The CDR3 DNA reads as TGCGCCAGCAGCTTGAACACCGGGGAGCTGTTTTTT. The rearrangement links TRBV5-1 to TRBJ2-2; D not resolved. CDR1 is SGHRS, CDR2 YFSETQ, per germline. V lost 1 base, J lost 2 bases, and 0 bases lay in between. This CDR3 has 12 residues.